Listed here are 28 T cell receptor beta chains from one sample, sequenced in a study of blood T cells in healthy people across ages. The authors ran a second PCR of about 6 to 12 cycles using a sample-barcoded 5' primer and a J-beta primer mix. TCRdb reprocessed the 5' RACE reads via MiXCR and lists one record per CDR3 protein. Among 750,000 to 950,000 distinct CDR3 sequences, 25% to 30% were seen once, and the ten largest hold about a tenth. These sequences were also reported in another study, on T cells of mothers and their children.

The sequenced sample consisted of blood. Every receptor here comes from a woman between 35 and 50 years old in good health.

This clonotype has just a few counts. The chain carries TRBV9 and TRBJ2-5; weak D call: TRBD2 (7 bases). From germline, CDR1 is SGDLS and CDR2 YYNGEE. The CDR3 extends over 15 amino acids. V was trimmed by 0 bases and J by 3 bases, leaving 12 bases between them. The CDR3 here is CASSVGGGHKETQYF. The CDR3 DNA reads as TGTGCCAGCAGCGTAGGCGGGGGCCATAAAGAGACCCAGTACTTC.

The V call is TRBV5-1, the J call TRBJ2-3; no clear D gene. Between the trimmed V and J ends, which lost 2 bases and 6 bases, there was a span of 7 bases. The length of the CDR3 is 12 residues. Germline loops: CDR1 SGHRS, CDR2 YFSETQ. The CDR3 region has the DNA TGCGCCAGCAGCTTAAGCTGGGATACGCAGTATTTT. The encoded protein is CASSLSWDTQYF.

In its sample, this clonotype was seen many times. The chain recombines TRBV19 with TRBJ2-5; 9 bases agree with TRBD1. The CDR3 contains 16 residues. V lost 3 bases, J lost 4 bases, and 9 bases stayed unmatched. CDR1 is LNHDA and CDR2 is SQIVND in the germline V gene (reference sequence). For the CDR3, the DNA is TGTGCCAGTAGTATGGCTACAGGGGGCCTTCGAGAGACCCAGTACTTC. It encodes CASSMATGGLRETQYF. Based on the CDR3 plus reference TRBV19 and TRBJ2-5, the full variable domain is DGGITQSPKYLFRKEGQNVTLSCEQNLNHDAMYWYRQDPGQGLRLIYYSQIVNDFQKGDIAEGYSVSREKKESFPLTVTSAQKNPTAFYLCASSMATGGLRETQYFGPGTRLLVL.

Ten or more counts support this clonotype. The chain employs TRBV20-1 and TRBJ2-7, with TRBD1 matching 9 bases. J lost 3 bases, V lost 5 bases, and 11 bases had no gene match. The CDR3 is made up of 15 amino acids. The V gene's germline CDR1 is DFQATT and CDR2 SNEGSKA (reference sequence). CDR3 residues: CSAPTPGTGLYEQYF. DNA of the CDR3: TGCAGTGCTCCTACCCCCGGGACAGGGCTCTACGAGCAGTACTTC.

The chain has TRBV5-1 and TRBJ2-2; 10 nucleotides match TRBD1. V shed 5 bases and J 1 base; nucleotides not matched to a gene: 5. This CDR3 spans 16 amino acids. The V gene's germline CDR1 is SGHRS and CDR2 YFSETQ. The CDR3 sequence: CASRRTGGLNTGELFF. The CDR3, as DNA: TGCGCCAGCAGACGGACAGGGGGGCTGAACACCGGGGAGCTGTTTTTT.

This clonotype was seen ten or more times. J is TRBJ2-3 and V is TRBV25-1; D unclear. Trimming removed 6 bases from V and 3 bases from J, with 10 bases in between. The germline gives CDR1 MGHDK, CDR2 SYGVNS. There are 13 residues in the CDR3. The CDR3 DNA reads TGTGCCAGCAGCCCCTTCTTAACAGATACGCAGTATTTT. This codes for CASSPFLTDTQYF. Full variable domain (outside the CDR3, taken from reference TRBV25-1 and TRBJ2-3): EADIYQTPRYLVIGTGKKITLECSQTMGHDKMYWYQQDPGMELHLIHYSYGVNSTEKGDLSSESTVSRIRTEHFPLTLESARPSHTSQYLCASSPFLTDTQYFGPGTRLTVL.

Only a few counts were recorded for this clonotype. J is TRBJ2-7 and V is TRBV4-2, with 7 bases that match TRBD1. The J segment lost 6 bases and the V segment lost 4 bases, leaving 12 bases of the junction unmatched. CDR3 length: 15 residues. Germline V lookup: CDR1 LGHNA, CDR2 YNFKEQ. CDR3 sequence reads: CASSRQGEGSAEQYF. In DNA, the CDR3 is TGTGCCAGCAGCCGACAGGGAGAAGGTTCGGCCGAGCAGTACTTC.

The rearrangement uses TRBV5-1 and TRBJ2-5; 10 positions agree with TRBD1. Germline trimming cut 0 bases from V and 4 bases from J; bases unmatched to any gene: 6. Germline V gives CDR1 SGHRS, CDR2 YFSETQ. The CDR3 runs 16 residues. Here the CDR3 DNA reads TGCGCCAGCAGCTTGGCAGGACAGGGGGGGACAGAGACCCAGTACTTC. Amino acid sequence: CASSLAGQGGTETQYF. Filled out from reference TRBV5-1 and TRBJ2-5, the complete variable domain reads KAGVTQTPRYLIKTRGQQVTLSCSPISGHRSVSWYQQTPGQGLQFLFEYFSETQRNKGNFPGRFSGRQFSNSRSEMNVSTLELGDSALYLCASSLAGQGGTETQYFGPGTRLLVL.

This clonotype was observed many times. The J gene is TRBJ2-1, the V gene TRBV27, with 10 nucleotides matching TRBD2. With V trimmed by 0 bases and J by 2 bases, 7 bases remained unmatched. The V gene's germline CDR1 is MNHEY and CDR2 SMNVEV (reference sequence). This CDR3 contains 18 residues. The DNA for the CDR3 is TGTGCCAGCAGTTTATCCGCCCTCGGACTAGCGGCCTACAATGAGCAGTTCTTC. This codes for CASSLSALGLAAYNEQFF.

In regard to this clonotype: Being one base from a much bigger clone, this may be a read error. The CDR3 spells CASRAVVVGPYNKQFF. DNA of the CDR3: TGCGCCAGCAGGGCAGTGGTGGTTGGGCCCTACAATAAGCAGTTCTTC. This chain uses TRBV5-1 with TRBJ2-1; D is ambiguous. This CDR3 is 16 amino acids long. Per the germline V gene, CDR1 is SGHRS and CDR2 is YFSETQ.

This clonotype was seen repeatedly, ten times or more. The chain carries TRBV28 and TRBJ1-2; tentatively, D is TRBD1 (5 bases). The germline V gene encodes CDR1 MDHEN and CDR2 SYDVKM. V gave up 1 base and J gave up 3 bases, with 18 bases separating them. This CDR3 is 17 amino acids long. The CDR3 sequence is CASSLSITPGLYYGYTF. Here the CDR3 DNA reads TGTGCCAGCAGTTTATCGATCACGCCAGGGCTATACTATGGCTACACCTTC.

The chain is built from TRBV7-3 and TRBJ1-1; tentatively, D is TRBD1 (5 bases). CDR3 length equals 13 residues. CDR1 is SGHTA, CDR2 FQGTGA, per germline. Between the trimmed V and J ends, which lost 6 bases and 3 bases, there was a span of 11 bases. The CDR3 DNA is TGTGCCAGCAGTTTGGGGGTGGACACTGAAGCTTTCTTT. This codes for CASSLGVDTEAFF. Complete variable domain (other parts from reference TRBV7-3 and TRBJ1-1): GAGVSQTPSNKVTEKGKYVELRCDPISGHTALYWYRQSLGQGPEFLIYFQGTGAADDSGLPNDRFFAVRPEGSVSTLKIQRTERGDSAVYLCASSLGVDTEAFFGQGTRLTVV.

This clonotype was found a few times. CDR3 sequence reads: CASSSGLAGASEQFF. The DNA of the CDR3 is TGTGCCAGCAGTTCGGGACTAGCGGGGGCGAGTGAGCAGTTCTTC. The chain recombines TRBV6-5 with TRBJ2-1; 14 bases align to TRBD2. Germline loops: CDR1 MNHEY, CDR2 SVGAGI. The ends lost 4 bases at V and 9 bases at J; junction bases unmatched: 5. The CDR3 has 15 amino acids.

There are many counts of this clonotype. The J gene is TRBJ1-2, the V gene TRBV28, with 8 positions matching TRBD1. The V and J ends lost 3 bases and 4 bases, in that order; junction bases with no gene match: 4. The CDR3 consists of 14 residues. Germline CDR1 and CDR2: MDHEN and SYDVKM. In DNA form, the CDR3 reads TGTGCCAGCAGTTTGGCAGGGGGCTTCTATGGCTACACCTTC. This encodes CASSLAGGFYGYTF.

This clonotype was counted only a few times. V usage is TRBV5-1 and J usage is TRBJ2-1; D possibly uses TRBD1 or TRBD2 (7 bases each). Between the trimmed V and J ends, which lost 4 bases and 3 bases, there was a span of 14 bases. Germline CDR1 SGHRS, CDR2 YFSETQ. The CDR3 loop spans 15 amino acids. Here the CDR3 reads CASSQGGGGYNEQFF. The CDR3 DNA reads TGCGCCAGCAGCCAGGGGGGGGGAGGCTACAATGAGCAGTTCTTC.

The rearrangement uses TRBV3-1 and TRBJ2-5, with D maybe TRBD2 (6 bases). The CDR3 runs 14 residues. The germline gives CDR1 LGHDT, CDR2 YNNKEL (reference sequence). V shed 4 bases and J shed 7 bases, with 16 bases lying between them. The CDR3 reads CASSLPGGLVTQYF. The CDR3 DNA follows: TGTGCCAGCAGCCTGCCCGGGGGTCTTGTGACCCAGTACTTC.

For this clonotype: This may arise from a read error, as a much more abundant clone is one base away. This rearrangement joins TRBV28 to TRBJ1-1, with 8 positions matching TRBD1. CDR3 size: 14 residues. Germline CDR1 reads MDHEN; CDR2 reads SYDVKM. This CDR3 is CTSRPGGGNTEAFF. The CDR3 DNA sequence: TGTACCAGCAGGCCAGGGGGCGGAAACACTGAAGCTTTCTTT.

This clonotype was observed at least ten times. The chain couples TRBV28 to TRBJ1-2; 8 positions match TRBD1. The CDR3 loop spans 14 amino acids. V dropped 4 bases and J dropped 3; count of bases not matched to a gene: 4. Germline V gives CDR1 MDHEN, CDR2 SYDVKM. The CDR3 protein is CASSSQGADYGYTF. CDR3 sequence (DNA): TGTGCCAGCAGTTCTCAGGGGGCCGACTATGGCTACACCTTC.

This clonotype was found a few times. The chain is built from TRBV4-1 and TRBJ1-5; D might be TRBD1 (5 bases). The germline CDR1 and CDR2 sequences are MGHRA and YSYEKL. The CDR3 is 18 residues long. Between the trimmed V and J ends, which lost 4 bases and 2 bases, there was a span of 21 bases. CDR3 bases: TGCGCCAGCAGCCGCGGCCCGGGGGAAAGGGGACGCAATCAGCCCCAGCATTTT. This gives the protein CASSRGPGERGRNQPQHF.

V gene TRBV7-2 combines with J gene TRBJ1-5; D ambiguous. Germline lookup yields CDR1 SGHTA and CDR2 FQGNSA. Trimming pared 5 bases from V and 0 bases from J, leaving 8 bases between. CDR3 length equals 14 residues. For the CDR3, the DNA is TGTGCCAGCAGCGCCCGTAATAGCAATCAGCCCCAGCATTTT. Protein: CASSARNSNQPQHF.

This chain joins TRBV28 and TRBJ1-5; 8 nucleotides align to TRBD1. This CDR3 contains 17 residues. V lost 5 bases and J lost 0; bases outside the gene matches: 9. Per the germline V gene, CDR1 is MDHEN and CDR2 is SYDVKM. The chain's CDR3 is CASSPDRGIYSNQPQHF. The CDR3 bases are TGTGCCAGCAGTCCCGACAGGGGAATCTATAGCAATCAGCCCCAGCATTTT.

Remarks on this clonotype: At one boundary the junction diverges from the germline segment, which might be a read error. This chain links TRBV7-9 with TRBJ1-4; D might be TRBD1 (5 bases). Per the germline V gene, CDR1 is SEHNR and CDR2 is FQNEAQ (reference sequence). The CDR3 covers 11 residues. The CDR3 region has the DNA TGTGCCAGCAGCTTGGGGGAAAAACGGTTTTTT. Translated, it gives CASSLGEKRFF.

The chain combines TRBV6-1 with TRBJ2-3; tentative D call: TRBD1 (6 bases). In germline, CDR1 is MNHNS, CDR2 SASEGT. This CDR3 is built from 13 residues. Written as DNA, the CDR3 is TGTGCACCGGGGACAAAGTTCGCAGATACGCAGTATTTT. The encoded protein is CAPGTKFADTQYF.

The CDR3: CSVGDRTNYGYTF. The DNA for the CDR3 is TGCAGCGTCGGGGACAGGACCAACTATGGCTACACCTTC. This chain links TRBV29-1 with TRBJ1-2; 8 nucleotides line up with TRBD1. Germline loops: CDR1 SQVTM, CDR2 ANQGSEA. The CDR3 consists of 13 residues. The junction had 5 bases not matched to a gene; V was cut back by 6 bases and J by 2 bases.

This clonotype was seen a few times. The rearrangement joins TRBV7-2 to TRBJ1-2, with 9 bases fitting TRBD1. The CDR3 runs 15 residues. Looked up from germline, CDR1 is SGHTA and CDR2 is FQGNSA. Trimming removed 0 bases from V and 5 bases from J; junction bases left unmatched: 4. The CDR3 sequence is CASSLAQGAFYGYTF. The CDR3 DNA is TGTGCCAGCAGCTTAGCACAGGGGGCTTTTTATGGCTACACCTTC.

This clonotype was recorded at least ten times. A much bigger clone sits one base away, suggesting this may be a read error. The chain has TRBV29-1 and TRBJ2-7; 12 bases are a match to TRBD2. The CDR3 length is 12 residues. Germline V lookup: CDR1 SQVTM, CDR2 ANQGSEA. The V and J ends lost 7 bases and 5 bases, in that order; junction bases with no gene match: 3. In nucleotides, the CDR3 is TGCAGCGGTCGACTAGCGGGGGACGAGCAGTACTTC. As protein: CSGRLAGDEQYF.

V and J are TRBV5-1 and TRBJ2-5; a weak D match, TRBD2 (5 bases). This CDR3 is built from 14 residues. Trimming took off 4 bases at V and 3 bases at J, with 13 bases between the two ends. Germline lookup yields CDR1 SGHRS and CDR2 YFSETQ. This chain's CDR3 is CASSLGREEETQYF. The CDR3 bases are TGCGCCAGCAGCCTTGGACGGGAAGAAGAGACCCAGTACTTC.

This clonotype was seen at least ten times. V gene TRBV5-1 combines with J gene TRBJ1-2; TRBD1 matches 11 bases. Germline CDR1 and CDR2: SGHRS and YFSETQ. The trim removed 0 bases at V and 6 bases at J, leaving 7 bases unmatched. This CDR3 has 16 residues. The CDR3 DNA reads as TGCGCCAGCAGCTTGGGGACAGGGGGCATCTTCGATGGCTACACCTTC. This codes for CASSLGTGGIFDGYTF. The entire variable domain, with the rest obtained from reference TRBV5-1 and TRBJ1-2, is as follows: KAGVTQTPRYLIKTRGQQVTLSCSPISGHRSVSWYQQTPGQGLQFLFEYFSETQRNKGNFPGRFSGRQFSNSRSEMNVSTLELGDSALYLCASSLGTGGIFDGYTFGSGTRLTVV.